The 12 T cell receptor beta chains below were found in one sample sequenced in a study of shared clonotypes between healthy human individuals (TCRdb year 2020). Libraries were made using the immunoSEQ multiplex PCR assay. In its TCRdb copy, this immuneACCESS table keeps in-frame sequences only and misses some clones. Where compared with another copy, unresolved V genes explain less than half of these, and the others have no known cause. Across this sample there are about 1 million clones, with 60% to 80% seen only once. The top ten hold approximately 1.5% of the sample. The sequencing input was memory CD4+ T cells sorted from blood. This specimen's cell subset or site label, per the study, means: CD45RA-negative fraction. The receptors come from a man aged 18 to 30 in good health.

This clone has just a few counts. The J gene is TRBJ1-2, the V gene TRBV30; D gene uncertain. The germline V gene has CDR1 GTSNPN and CDR2 SVGIG (reference sequence). V was shortened by 2 bases and J by 5 bases, with 21 bases between the two germline ends. CDR3 length equals 16 residues. The chain's CDR3 is CAWSPALLSGSYGYTF. The CDR3 nucleotides read TGTGCCTGGAGTCCGGCCCTTCTTAGCGGCTCTTATGGCTACACCTTC.

The chain is built from TRBV19 and TRBJ1-6, with 8 bases lining up with TRBD1. CDR1 LNHDA and CDR2 SQIVND come from the germline V gene (reference sequence). V was pared by 9 bases and J by 0 bases, with 4 bases of the junction left unmatched. The CDR3 length is 15 residues. The CDR3 sequence: CASGDRSSYNSPLHF. The DNA for the CDR3 is TGTGCCAGCGGGGACAGGTCCTCCTATAATTCACCCCTCCACTTT.

This chain links TRBV2 with TRBJ2-3, with D possibly being TRBD1 or TRBD2 (6 bases each). Deletions cut 7 bases from V and 2 bases from J, with 13 bases between. This CDR3 is 14 amino acids long. Germline CDR1 reads SNHLY; CDR2 reads FYNNEI. The CDR3 bases are TGTGCCAGCAAGGGGGGCCTTACCACAGATACGCAGTATTTT. Protein: CASKGGLTTDTQYF.

Worth noting for this clone: Compared with germline, one end of the junction differs, possibly owing to a read error. V and J are TRBV5-4 and TRBJ2-3; TRBD1 agrees at 8 bases. This CDR3 has 12 residues. Germline assignment: CDR1 SGHNT and CDR2 YYREEE (reference sequence). The CDR3 spells CASNTDGQGGDF. The DNA of the CDR3 is TGTGCCAGCAACACCGACGGACAGGGTGGGGATTTT.

The rearrangement uses TRBV7-2 and TRBJ1-2; D perhaps matches TRBD1 (5 bases). The CDR3 is made up of 15 amino acids. Trimming cost V 1 base and J 3 bases, with 12 bases left between them. The germline CDR1 and CDR2 sequences are SGHTA and FQGNSA. The CDR3 loop reads CASSLGRAGYYGYTF. The CDR3 nucleotides read TGTGCCAGCAGCTTAGGCCGGGCAGGGTACTATGGCTACACCTTC.

The chain uses TRBV11-3 and TRBJ2-1, with 7 bases matching TRBD1. The CDR3 is 17 amino acids. Germline-derived CDR1 and CDR2 are SGHNT and YENEEA. The J segment lost 0 bases and the V segment lost 5 bases, leaving 10 bases of the junction unmatched. Here the CDR3 DNA reads TGTGCCAGCAGCGCCCGGTCACAGGGGAGCTCCTACAATGAGCAGTTCTTC. Encoded protein: CASSARSQGSSYNEQFF.

This clone came up once. This rearrangement joins TRBV5-6 to TRBJ1-5, with 11 bases identical to TRBD1. V trimming: 4 bases; J trimming: 4 bases; junction bases outside the gene matches: 7. Germline loops: CDR1 SGHDT, CDR2 YYEEEE. The CDR3 extends over 16 amino acids. The CDR3 sequence is CASSIRDRGSNQPQHF. DNA of the CDR3: TGTGCCAGCAGCATCCGGGACAGGGGGTCTAATCAGCCCCAGCATTTT. The whole variable domain, remainder taken from reference TRBV5-6 and TRBJ1-5, is DAGVTQSPTHLIKTRGQQVTLRCSPKSGHDTVSWYQQALGQGPQFIFQYYEEEERQRGNFPDRFSGHQFPNYSSELNVNALLLGDSALYLCASSIRDRGSNQPQHFGDGTRLSIL.

In its sample, this clone was seen once. The chain carries TRBV7-2 and TRBJ2-3, with 7 nucleotides matching TRBD2. Germline V gene lookup returns CDR1 SGHTA and CDR2 FQGNSA. Trimming at V came to 3 bases and at J to 2 bases, leaving 8 bases not matched to a gene. This CDR3 has 16 amino acids. CDR3 coding DNA: TGTGCCAGCAGCTTGGAGCGGGGATTAAACACAGATACGCAGTATTTT. Translation gives CASSLERGLNTDTQYF.

The sample holds a few counts of this clone. Within the sample, other DNA sequences also encode this same CDR3. The chain has TRBV7-3 and TRBJ2-3, with D perhaps matching TRBD2 (7 bases). The CDR3 has 14 residues. The germline V gene encodes CDR1 SGHTA and CDR2 FQGTGA. With 5 bases removed from V and 4 bases from J, the gap between germline ends came to 13 bases. The CDR3 sequence is CASSPTGGPDTQYF. The CDR3 coding sequence is TGTGCCAGCAGCCCAACGGGGGGCCCAGATACGCAGTATTTT.

The chain couples TRBV6-1 to TRBJ2-1; no reliable D call. CDR3 length: 11 residues. Deletions cut 8 bases from V and 6 bases from J, with 8 bases between. From germline, CDR1 is MNHNS and CDR2 SASEGT. CDR3 in DNA: TGTGCCAGCGAAGGGTTCAATGAGCAGTTCTTC. Translation gives CASEGFNEQFF.

This clone was observed once. The chain couples TRBV10-3 to TRBJ1-4; D is uncertain. Germline CDR1 is ENHRY and CDR2 is SYGVKD. The CDR3 runs 19 residues. Trimming removed 2 bases at V and 4 bases at J, with 23 bases between. The CDR3 nucleotides read TGTGCCATCAGTGAGGCGTATCCCTCGCGTTTCGGTGGTAATGAAAAACTGTTTTTT. This translates into CAISEAYPSRFGGNEKLFF.

The rearrangement joins TRBV18 to TRBJ2-5; 9 bases agree with TRBD1. V shed 6 bases and J 4 bases; nucleotides not matched to a gene: 3. Germline assignment: CDR1 KGHSH and CDR2 LQKENI. The CDR3 is made up of 13 amino acids. Here the CDR3 reads CASSGQGRETQYF. The CDR3, as DNA: TGTGCCAGCTCCGGACAGGGGAGAGAGACCCAGTACTTC.